These 26 T cell receptor beta chains originate from one sample sequenced in a study of OX40 agonist ivuxolimab in advanced cancers. The data were produced by immunoSEQ multiplex PCR, yet TCRdb's version contains in-frame clones alone and is incomplete. The sample includes under 95,000 clones, roughly 85% seen only once; the top ten take approximately 1.5%. Material: CD4+ or CD8+ T cells sorted from blood, obtained in a trial of the OX40 agonist ivuxolimab. The receptor source for this set is an adult with an advanced solid tumor such as melanoma, head and neck, liver or kidney cancer.

The chain links TRBV2 to TRBJ1-2, with D perhaps matching TRBD1 (5 bases). Trimming took 5 bases from V and 2 from J, leaving 12 bases between them. Germline values: CDR1 SNHLY, CDR2 FYNNEI. This CDR3 is 14 amino acids long. CDR3 in amino acids: CASSKGAVNYGYTF. The CDR3 DNA is TGTGCCAGCAGTAAAGGGGCAGTAAACTATGGCTACACCTTC.

V gene TRBV5-1 combines with J gene TRBJ2-2, with D possibly being TRBD1 or TRBD2 (5 bases each). The CDR3 sequence is 16 residues long. Trimming took 0 bases from V and 6 from J, leaving 15 bases between them. Germline V gene sequence: CDR1 SGHRS, CDR2 YFSETQ. CDR3: CASSLEGTELPGELFF. In nucleotides, the CDR3 is TGCGCCAGCAGCTTGGAAGGGACGGAACTCCCCGGGGAGCTGTTTTTT.

The V and J genes are TRBV28 and TRBJ2-3, with 9 positions matching TRBD1. The CDR3 is 16 residues long. V was clipped by 6 bases and J by 4 bases; unmatched bases: 11. Germline CDR1 MDHEN, CDR2 SYDVKM. In nucleotides, the CDR3 is TGTGCCAGCAGAAGTTTGAGGGGACAGGGACCAGATACGCAGTATTTT. Its protein is CASRSLRGQGPDTQYF. Complete variable domain (other parts from reference TRBV28 and TRBJ2-3): DVKVTQSSRYLVKRTGEKVFLECVQDMDHENMFWYRQDPGLGLRLIYFSYDVKMKEKGDIPEGYSVSREKKERFSLILESASTNQTSMYLCASRSLRGQGPDTQYFGPGTRLTVL.

The CDR3 loop is CASIGQFNQPQHF. The CDR3 DNA is TGTGCCAGTATTGGTCAGTTTAACCAGCCCCAGCATTTT. This chain connects TRBV19 to TRBJ1-5, with D hard to call. CDR1 and CDR2 (germline): LNHDA, SQIVND (reference sequence). V lost 7 bases and J lost 7, with 14 bases in between. The CDR3 runs 13 residues.

The chain combines TRBV7-9 with TRBJ2-1; 12 bases fit TRBD2. The CDR3 is 16 residues long. After removal of 5 bases from V and 9 bases from J, the junction contained 11 bases not matched to a gene. Germline-derived CDR1 and CDR2 are SEHNR and FQNEAQ (reference sequence). The CDR3 nucleotides read TGTGCCAGCAGCCGGAGACTAGCGGGAGTAGGCGGTGAGCAGTTCTTC. Its translation: CASSRRLAGVGGEQFF.

The chain uses TRBV4-1 and TRBJ2-7, with D unresolved. With 2 bases removed from V and 4 bases from J, the gap between germline ends came to 12 bases. This CDR3 comprises 14 residues. Per the germline V gene, CDR1 is MGHRA and CDR2 is YSYEKL. CDR3 residues: CASSQPQTNYEQYF. The DNA for the CDR3 is TGCGCCAGCAGCCAACCTCAGACGAATTACGAGCAGTACTTC.

The J gene is TRBJ2-3, the V gene TRBV4-1; 7 nucleotides agree with TRBD1. This CDR3 comprises 18 residues. CDR1 and CDR2 from the germline V gene are MGHRA and YSYEKL. Trimming took 1 base from V and 0 from J; bases not matched to a gene: 10. In DNA, the CDR3 is TGCGCCAGCAGCCAAGGGGTTGGGACAGCACCTAGCACAGATACGCAGTATTTT. Amino acids: CASSQGVGTAPSTDTQYF.

This rearrangement joins TRBV6-1 to TRBJ2-3; the D is unclear. The CDR3 extends over 13 amino acids. V was shortened by 2 bases and J by 2 bases, with 5 bases between the two germline ends. In germline, CDR1 is MNHNS, CDR2 SASEGT. In nucleotides, the CDR3 is TGTGCCAGCAGTGAACCCTTCACAGATACGCAGTATTTT. This codes for CASSEPFTDTQYF.

The chain has TRBV2 and TRBJ1-1, with 8 bases matching TRBD1. The J segment lost 4 bases and the V segment lost 7 bases, leaving 5 bases of the junction unmatched. The CDR3 runs to 13 residues. Looked up from germline, CDR1 is SNHLY and CDR2 is FYNNEI. As DNA, the CDR3 is TGTGCCAGCATTGGACAGGGCGGCACTGAAGCTTTCTTT. Protein: CASIGQGGTEAFF.

The V gene is TRBV4-1, the J gene TRBJ1-2; D is unresolved. CDR3 length: 17 amino acids. V was clipped by 2 bases and J by 5 bases, with 21 bases between them. Germline V gives CDR1 MGHRA, CDR2 YSYEKL. CDR3 amino acids: CASSQPPGYQFPYGYTF. As DNA, the CDR3 is TGCGCCAGCAGCCAACCTCCGGGATATCAATTCCCATATGGCTACACCTTC.

V is TRBV15 and J is TRBJ2-6; D is undetermined. The CDR3 length is 15 residues. With 4 bases removed from V and 0 bases from J, the gap between germline ends came to 7 bases. Germline CDR1 and CDR2: LNHNV and YYDKDF (reference sequence). The CDR3: CATSTRNSGANVLTF. The CDR3 nucleotides are TGTGCCACCAGCACGCGAAACTCTGGGGCCAACGTCCTGACTTTC.

On this clone itself: Within the sample, other DNA sequences also encode this same CDR3. The chain recombines TRBV28 with TRBJ1-1, with 7 bases aligning to TRBD1. The CDR3 runs 15 residues. From germline, CDR1 is MDHEN and CDR2 SYDVKM. J was trimmed by 9 bases and V by 6 bases; bases with no gene match: 16. This CDR3 is CASRSFSGQARQAFF. As DNA, the CDR3 is TGTGCCAGCAGGTCCTTTAGTGGACAGGCCCGGCAAGCTTTCTTT.

In this sample, this clone turned up once. The CDR3 spells CASSPSGGLSDTQYF. The CDR3 bases are TGTGCCAGCAGCCCTAGCGGGGGGTTGTCAGATACGCAGTATTTT. The chain employs TRBV28 and TRBJ2-3; 11 bases line up with TRBD2. V was pared by 6 bases and J by 4 bases, with 6 bases of the junction left unmatched. Germline V gives CDR1 MDHEN, CDR2 SYDVKM. The CDR3 length is 15 residues.

The chain employs TRBV5-4 and TRBJ1-2, with 8 bases matching TRBD1. Germline assignment: CDR1 SGHNT and CDR2 YYREEE (reference sequence). The length of the CDR3 is 14 residues. Losses at the gene ends were 4 bases for V and 8 bases for J; bases not matched to a gene: 10. CDR3 in DNA: TGTGCCAGCAGCCTCCTAATGACAGGGGAAGGCTACACCTTC. Its translation is CASSLLMTGEGYTF.

This chain links TRBV7-2 with TRBJ1-5, with D uncertain. The CDR3 loop spans 12 amino acids. The germline V gene encodes CDR1 SGHTA and CDR2 FQGNSA. V lost 3 bases to trimming and J lost 8 bases, with 8 bases between them. In DNA, the CDR3 is TGTGCCAGCAGCTTCAGCGGAAAGCCCCAGCATTTT. Its protein product is CASSFSGKPQHF.

The chain recombines TRBV30 with TRBJ1-2, with 8 bases fitting TRBD1. V was pared by 1 base and J by 13 bases, with 5 bases of the junction left unmatched. This CDR3 is built from 11 residues. The V gene's germline CDR1 is GTSNPN and CDR2 SVGIG (reference sequence). The CDR3 region is CAWSGGQALTF. The CDR3 DNA reads TGTGCCTGGAGTGGGGGACAGGCTCTCACCTTC.

A remark on this clone: A read error may produce the germline difference seen at one junction end. The chain couples TRBV28 to TRBJ2-3; 9 positions agree with TRBD2. The CDR3 loop spans 15 amino acids. Germline CDR1 reads MDHEN; CDR2 reads SYDVKM. The CDR3 coding sequence is TGTGCCATCAGTATAGCGGGGGAGGGCACAGATACGCAGTATTTT. Protein: CAISIAGEGTDTQYF.

The chain links TRBV10-2 to TRBJ2-2; 10 bases are shared with TRBD2. Per the germline V gene, CDR1 is WSHSY and CDR2 is SAAADI. CDR3 length: 14 amino acids. Unmatched junction bases numbered 5, after V lost 6 bases and J lost 7 bases. The CDR3 DNA follows: TGCGCCAGCAGGCTAGCGGGAGCGGACGGGGAGCTGTTTTTT. Its translation: CASRLAGADGELFF.

The rearrangement joins TRBV11-2 to TRBJ2-3; D unresolved. The CDR3 has 15 amino acids. Between the trimmed V and J ends, which lost 6 bases and 2 bases, there was a span of 15 bases. Germline CDR1 is SGHAT and CDR2 is FQNNGV. The CDR3 loop reads CASSFGLSYTDTQYF. The CDR3 DNA sequence: TGTGCCAGCAGTTTTGGGTTGTCGTACACAGATACGCAGTATTTT.

This chain joins TRBV11-2 and TRBJ1-1; D is undetermined. This CDR3 region has 15 residues. CDR1 and CDR2 from the germline V gene are SGHAT and FQNNGV. V lost 1 base, J lost 1 base, and 10 bases lay in between. The CDR3 coding sequence is TGTGCCAGCAGCTTAGGCCCCCTGGCGAACACTGAAGCTTTCTTT. This encodes CASSLGPLANTEAFF. The entire variable domain, with the rest obtained from reference TRBV11-2 and TRBJ1-1, is as follows: EAGVAQSPRYKIIEKRQSVAFWCNPISGHATLYWYQQILGQGPKLLIQFQNNGVVDDSQLPKDRFSAERLKGVDSTLKIQPAKLEDSAVYLCASSLGPLANTEAFFGQGTRLTVV.

The V and J genes are TRBV6-6 and TRBJ1-6; D might be TRBD1 (5 bases). Trimming removed 2 bases from V and 9 bases from J, with 14 bases in between. The germline V gene encodes CDR1 MNHNY and CDR2 SVGAGI (reference sequence). This CDR3 is built from 15 residues. The CDR3 nucleotides read TGTGCCAGCAGTTACGGTAGGACAAGAGTTTCACCCCTCCACTTT. It translates to CASSYGRTRVSPLHF.

The V call is TRBV5-6, the J call TRBJ1-2; 11 positions agree with TRBD1. The CDR3 length is 14 residues. V shed 3 bases, J shed 8 bases, and the junction held 6 bases outside the gene matches. CDR1 and CDR2 from the germline V gene are SGHDT and YYEEEE. This chain's CDR3 is CASSYGQGARGYTF. The CDR3 nucleotides read TGTGCCAGCAGCTACGGACAGGGGGCGAGGGGCTACACCTTC.

This chain links TRBV19 with TRBJ2-2, with D possibly matching TRBD1 (5 bases). V lost 5 bases and J 0 bases, leaving 13 bases between the germline ends. The CDR3 extends over 16 amino acids. Germline CDR1 is LNHDA and CDR2 is SQIVND (reference sequence). The CDR3, as DNA: TGTGCCAGTAGTTCTGACAGTCAGACGAACACCGGGGAGCTGTTTTTT. Encoded protein: CASSSDSQTNTGELFF. The full variable domain, its missing parts supplied by reference TRBV19 and TRBJ2-2, is DGGITQSPKYLFRKEGQNVTLSCEQNLNHDAMYWYRQDPGQGLRLIYYSQIVNDFQKGDIAEGYSVSREKKESFPLTVTSAQKNPTAFYLCASSSDSQTNTGELFFGEGSRLTVL.

The chain combines TRBV7-9 with TRBJ2-5; 9 nucleotides line up with TRBD1. Germline-derived CDR1 and CDR2 are SEHNR and FQNEAQ (reference sequence). The CDR3 runs 14 residues. The V and J ends lost 6 bases and 4 bases, in that order; junction bases with no gene match: 6. DNA for the CDR3: TGTGCCAGCAGTCCCGGGACAGGGAGAGAGACCCAGTACTTC. It is translated as CASSPGTGRETQYF.

The CDR3 reads CASSGANRGNIQYF. The DNA for the CDR3 is TGTGCCAGTAGTGGGGCTAACAGGGGAAACATTCAGTACTTC. The gene calls are TRBV19 and TRBJ2-4; 7 nucleotides agree with TRBD1. Germline V gives CDR1 LNHDA, CDR2 SQIVND (reference sequence). This CDR3 has 14 amino acids. Unmatched junction bases numbered 7, after V lost 5 bases and J lost 6 bases.

This chain links TRBV7-2 with TRBJ2-7, with D perhaps matching TRBD1 (5 bases). CDR3 length equals 12 residues. The germline V gene encodes CDR1 SGHTA and CDR2 FQGNSA. V lost 4 bases and J 10 bases, leaving 14 bases between the germline ends. The CDR3 bases are TGTGCCAGCAGCTCCCAATTTCAGGGTCAGTACTTC. Translating it yields CASSSQFQGQYF.